The 27 T cell receptor beta chains reported below all come from one sample, sequenced in a study of T cells after posttransplantation cyclophosphamide. The method was immunoSEQ multiplex PCR; TCRdb's version includes in-frame clones alone and lacks a portion of them. This sample has 8,500 to 13,000 clones and no singletons, with about 15% in the ten largest. Cyclophosphamide on days +3 and +4 followed busulfan-fludarabine conditioning and a marrow graft. Sequenced material: PBMCs, taken after allogeneic stem cell transplant with posttransplant cyclophosphamide. These receptors were obtained from a female patient aged 40-50 years who received an allogeneic stem cell transplant from a related donor, was CMV-positive, and had no GVHD. A subset of T cells may come from the graft donor.

This clone was recorded many times. V and J are TRBV15 and TRBJ2-1; tentatively, D is TRBD1 (6 bases). Germline-derived CDR1 and CDR2 are LNHNV and YYDKDF (reference sequence). V lost 0 bases and J lost 9, with 15 bases in between. There are 15 residues in the CDR3. This CDR3 reads CATSRDLPWGLEQFF. The CDR3 coding sequence is TGTGCCACCAGCAGAGATCTACCTTGGGGGCTTGAGCAGTTCTTC.

This clone came up many times. This chain connects TRBV9 to TRBJ2-1, with D hard to call. The CDR3 is 17 amino acids. Trimming shortened V by 0 bases and J by 2 bases, and 15 bases separated the two germline ends. Germline assignment: CDR1 SGDLS and CDR2 YYNGEE. The CDR3 region is CASSVGDSQFAYNEQFF. CDR3 DNA sequence: TGTGCCAGCAGCGTAGGTGATTCGCAGTTTGCCTACAATGAGCAGTTCTTC.

This clone has ten or more counts. The chain combines TRBV15 with TRBJ2-1; D might be TRBD2 (6 bases). Trimming stripped 1 base from V and 8 bases from J, with 15 bases between. CDR3 length equals 15 residues. Germline CDR1 LNHNV, CDR2 YYDKDF (reference sequence). CDR3 nucleotides: TGTGCCACCAGCAGAGCGCGCTTTGGAGGGGATGAGCAGTTCTTC. It specifies CATSRARFGGDEQFF.

This clone was counted ten times or more. The chain is built from TRBV30 and TRBJ2-3; the match to TRBD2 covers 8 bases. CDR1 is GTSNPN and CDR2 is SVGIG in the germline V gene (reference sequence). V lost 3 bases to trimming and J lost 4 bases; unmatched junction nucleotides: 9. This CDR3 is 15 amino acids long. The CDR3 loop reads CAWRRAGVGPDTQYF. CDR3 coding DNA: TGTGCCTGGAGAAGAGCGGGAGTGGGCCCAGATACGCAGTATTTT.

This clone was picked up a small number of times. The rearrangement uses TRBV5-6 and TRBJ2-3, with a tentative D call TRBD2 (7 bases). The ends were cut back, 5 bases at V and 1 base at J, with 14 bases in the middle. Germline CDR1 SGHDT, CDR2 YYEEEE. The length of the CDR3 is 15 residues. CDR3 in amino acids: CASSSGGPGTDTQYF. The CDR3 bases are TGTGCCAGCAGTTCGGGGGGCCCGGGCACAGATACGCAGTATTTT.

The CDR3 bases are TGTGCCAGCAGTACCCGACAGGAAACTAACTATGGCTACACCTTC. Translation gives CASSTRQETNYGYTF. The V gene is TRBV28, the J gene TRBJ1-2; tentative D call: TRBD1 (6 bases). Trimming shortened V by 5 bases and J by 0 bases, and 13 bases separated the two germline ends. The CDR3 covers 15 residues. Germline values: CDR1 MDHEN, CDR2 SYDVKM.

Ten or more counts support this clone. This chain connects TRBV5-4 to TRBJ2-1; D is unclear. Per the germline V gene, CDR1 is SGHNT and CDR2 is YYREEE (reference sequence). V was clipped by 0 bases and J by 10 bases, with 11 bases between them. CDR3 size: 13 residues. CDR3 sequence (DNA): TGTGCCAGCAGCTTGGGGCGGCACCAAGAGCAGTTCTTC. Encoded protein: CASSLGRHQEQFF.

This clone occurred many times. The chain employs TRBV19 and TRBJ2-7, with TRBD1 matching over 8 bases. Germline V gene sequence: CDR1 LNHDA, CDR2 SQIVND (reference sequence). There are 15 residues in the CDR3. The J segment lost 0 bases and the V segment lost 3 bases, leaving 4 bases of the junction unmatched. The CDR3 region is CASSIGTGPSYEQYF. In nucleotides, the CDR3 is TGTGCCAGTAGTATCGGGACAGGCCCCTCCTACGAGCAGTACTTC.

This chain joins TRBV5-1 and TRBJ2-5; 8 nucleotides agree with TRBD2. The DNA end is a closer match to TRBJ2-7, so the J assignment may be wrong. The CDR3 consists of 16 residues. Per germline, CDR1 SGHRS and CDR2 YFSETQ. CDR3: CASSLAPGGNYYEQYF. CDR3 DNA sequence: TGCGCCAGCAGCTTGGCGCCGGGAGGGAATTACTACGAGCAGTACTTC.

The chain combines TRBV28 with TRBJ2-5, with D uncertain. The J call may be in error: the DNA end matches TRBJ2-7 better. CDR1 MDHEN and CDR2 SYDVKM come from the germline V gene. This CDR3 has 14 amino acids. CDR3 nucleotide sequence: TGTGCCAGCAGTTTATTACAGTTGACCTACGAGCAGTACTTC. Its protein is CASSLLQLTYEQYF.

This clone appeared many times. The V and J genes are TRBV2 and TRBJ1-2; unclear D gene. Per the germline V gene, CDR1 is SNHLY and CDR2 is FYNNEI. The CDR3 sequence is 11 residues long. V was cut by 5 bases and J by 6 bases, with 7 bases left in between. The CDR3 loop is CASSSEDGYTF. In nucleotides, the CDR3 is TGTGCCAGCAGTTCGGAGGATGGCTACACCTTC.

This clone has ten or more counts. The chain carries TRBV7-6 and TRBJ2-3; 10 nucleotides line up with TRBD2. The junction had 7 bases not matched to a gene; V was cut back by 0 bases and J by 4 bases. Germline values: CDR1 SGHVS, CDR2 FNYEAQ. CDR3 size: 17 residues. In nucleotides, the CDR3 is TGTGCCAGCAGCTTAGCTAGCGGGGGGACGAGGTCAGATACGCAGTATTTT. The encoded protein is CASSLASGGTRSDTQYF.

This clone was seen ten or more times. This chain connects TRBV2 to TRBJ1-2; 7 bases map to TRBD1. V shed 10 bases and J 8 bases; nucleotides not matched to a gene: 10. CDR3 size: 12 residues. CDR1 and CDR2 (germline): SNHLY, FYNNEI. The CDR3 protein is CAIQGGGGGYTF. The CDR3 coding sequence is TGTGCCATCCAGGGGGGTGGTGGCGGCTACACCTTC.

This clone was found many times. Relative to the germline gene, one junction end is altered; a read error may explain this. For the CDR3, the DNA is TGTGCCAGCAGCTTAAGGGAAAGACAGGCCTACGATGAGCAGTTCTTC. Translating it yields CASSLRERQAYDEQFF. V and J are TRBV7-9 and TRBJ2-1, with a weak D call TRBD1 (6 bases). The CDR3 extends over 16 amino acids. The germline CDR1 and CDR2 sequences are SEHNR and FQNEAQ (reference sequence).

By its share, this clone is medium-sized. The chain has TRBV4-1 and TRBJ1-2; 7 bases match TRBD1. The CDR3 runs 17 residues. Losses at the gene ends were 3 bases for V and 2 bases for J; bases not matched to a gene: 12. Germline lookup yields CDR1 MGHRA and CDR2 YSYEKL. The CDR3 sequence: CASSQSGETGTNYGYTF. The CDR3 coding sequence is TGCGCCAGCAGCCAGTCGGGGGAGACAGGGACCAACTATGGCTACACCTTC.

This clone was seen at least ten times. The V gene is TRBV18, the J gene TRBJ2-7; D perhaps matches TRBD1 (7 bases). The CDR3 is made up of 14 amino acids. Deletions cut 2 bases from V and 3 bases from J, with 11 bases between. Germline V gene lookup returns CDR1 KGHSH and CDR2 LQKENI. The CDR3 is CASSPAGQLYEQYF. The DNA for the CDR3 is TGTGCCAGCTCACCAGCGGGACAGCTCTACGAGCAGTACTTC.

This clone was detected many times. V is TRBV6-6 and J is TRBJ2-7; TRBD1 agrees at 11 bases. V trimming: 7 bases; J trimming: 6 bases; junction bases outside the gene matches: 5. The CDR3 runs to 13 residues. CDR1 and CDR2 from the germline V gene are MNHNY and SVGAGI (reference sequence). The CDR3 DNA sequence: TGTGCCAGCACGAGGACAGGGGGCGGCGAGCAGTACTTC. Protein sequence: CASTRTGGGEQYF.

The sample holds many counts of this clone. The chain recombines TRBV5-1 with TRBJ1-4; 7 nucleotides line up with TRBD1. This CDR3 is 16 amino acids long. The germline gives CDR1 SGHRS, CDR2 YFSETQ. Unmatched junction bases numbered 11, after V lost 3 bases and J lost 6 bases. CDR3 amino acids: CASSSYPGQNYEKLFF. CDR3 nucleotide sequence: TGCGCCAGCAGCTCCTACCCGGGACAGAATTATGAAAAACTGTTTTTT.

This clone counts as medium-sized. This chain uses TRBV7-8 with TRBJ2-7, with 10 bases matching TRBD2. CDR3 length equals 16 residues. Germline V gives CDR1 SGHVS, CDR2 FQNEAQ. V trimming: 3 bases; J trimming: 0 bases; junction bases outside the gene matches: 5. CDR3 in amino acids: CASSFSGGPSSYEQYF. DNA for the CDR3: TGTGCCAGCAGCTTTAGCGGGGGGCCGAGCTCCTACGAGCAGTACTTC.

This clone was found many times. The chain combines TRBV28 with TRBJ1-5; no clear D. Trimming pared 4 bases from V and 0 bases from J, leaving 7 bases between. The CDR3 length is 14 residues. Germline assignment: CDR1 MDHEN and CDR2 SYDVKM. The CDR3 bases are TGTGCCAGCAGTTGGGGAGGTAGCAATCAGCCCCAGCATTTT. It codes for CASSWGGSNQPQHF.

There are many counts of this clone. The chain couples TRBV7-2 to TRBJ2-2, with 9 bases fitting TRBD1. CDR3 length: 15 amino acids. CDR1 and CDR2 from the germline V gene are SGHTA and FQGNSA. With V trimmed by 4 bases and J by 4 bases, 4 bases remained unmatched. CDR3 in DNA: TGTGCCAGCAGCTCACAGGGGGCGGGCACCGGGGAGCTGTTTTTT. Translating it yields CASSSQGAGTGELFF.

This clone came up many times. The chain uses TRBV28 and TRBJ2-7; 11 bases fit TRBD2. The ends lost 5 bases at V and 3 bases at J; junction bases unmatched: 18. Germline-derived CDR1 and CDR2 are MDHEN and SYDVKM. The CDR3 is 19 residues long. The CDR3 reads CASSVSPTSGTTFYYEQYF. CDR3 DNA sequence: TGTGCCAGCAGTGTCTCCCCGACTAGCGGGACGACTTTTTACTACGAGCAGTACTTC.

This clone occurred many times. The chain uses TRBV9 and TRBJ1-1; D unresolved. Germline V lookup: CDR1 SGDLS, CDR2 YYNGEE. CDR3 length: 13 residues. Trimming removed 4 bases from V and 4 bases from J, with 11 bases in between. CDR3 residues: CASSTMGGTEAFF. CDR3 bases: TGTGCCAGCAGCACCATGGGAGGCACTGAAGCTTTCTTT.

This clone was seen many times. The V call is TRBV4-2, the J call TRBJ2-7; 8 bases line up with TRBD1. Per the germline V gene, CDR1 is LGHNA and CDR2 is YNFKEQ. V gave up 0 bases and J gave up 7 bases; unmatched junction bases: 11. This CDR3 comprises 16 residues. Written as DNA, the CDR3 is TGTGCCAGCAGCCAAGATCCCAGGGGGCGCTTGGGTGAGCAGTACTTC. As protein: CASSQDPRGRLGEQYF.

This clone was seen many times. The chain couples TRBV7-9 to TRBJ1-1; no clear D gene. The CDR3 spans 13 residues. Germline assignment: CDR1 SEHNR and CDR2 FQNEAQ (reference sequence). Trimming removed 3 bases from V and 0 bases from J, with 5 bases in between. The CDR3 is CASSFSVNTEAFF. CDR3 DNA: TGTGCCAGCAGCTTCTCAGTGAACACTGAAGCTTTCTTT.

This clone appeared many times. This sequence joins TRBV5-1 and TRBJ2-2; no reliable D call. CDR3 length: 15 amino acids. Deletions cut 0 bases from V and 4 bases from J, with 10 bases between. Germline loops: CDR1 SGHRS, CDR2 YFSETQ. The CDR3 DNA is TGCGCCAGCAGCTTGGCCGGGTGGAGCACCGGGGAGCTGTTTTTT. Its protein product is CASSLAGWSTGELFF.

This clone was seen at least ten times. The chain links TRBV2 to TRBJ2-6; TRBD1 is a possible D gene (5 bases). This CDR3 contains 20 residues. V was trimmed by 0 bases and J by 4 bases, leaving 22 bases between them. Germline-derived CDR1 and CDR2 are SNHLY and FYNNEI. CDR3 protein: CASSEAVQGRALSGANVLTF. The DNA for the CDR3 is TGTGCCAGCAGTGAAGCTGTCCAGGGCCGGGCTCTGTCCGGGGCCAACGTCCTGACTTTC.